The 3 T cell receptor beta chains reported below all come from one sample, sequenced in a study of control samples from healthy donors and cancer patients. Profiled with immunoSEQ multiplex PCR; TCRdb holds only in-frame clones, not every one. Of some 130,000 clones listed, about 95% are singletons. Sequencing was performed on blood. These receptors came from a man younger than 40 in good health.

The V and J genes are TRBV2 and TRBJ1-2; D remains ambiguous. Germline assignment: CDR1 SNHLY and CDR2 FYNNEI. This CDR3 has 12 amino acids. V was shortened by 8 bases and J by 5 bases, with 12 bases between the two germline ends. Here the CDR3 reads CASRGVTYGYTF. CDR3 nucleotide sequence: TGTGCCAGCCGGGGAGTGACGTATGGCTACACCTTC.

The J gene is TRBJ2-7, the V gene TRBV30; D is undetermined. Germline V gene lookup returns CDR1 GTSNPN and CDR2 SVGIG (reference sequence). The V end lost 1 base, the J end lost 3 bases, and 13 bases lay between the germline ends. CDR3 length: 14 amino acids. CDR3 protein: CAWSAKLEVYEQYF. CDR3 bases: TGTGCCTGGAGTGCCAAATTAGAGGTCTACGAGCAGTACTTC.

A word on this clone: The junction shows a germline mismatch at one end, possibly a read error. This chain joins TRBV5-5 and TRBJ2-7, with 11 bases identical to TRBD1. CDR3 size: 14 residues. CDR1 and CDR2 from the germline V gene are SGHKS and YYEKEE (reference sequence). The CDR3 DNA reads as TGTGCCAGCACCTTGGGGACAGGGGGCTACGAGCAGTACTTC. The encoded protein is CASTLGTGGYEQYF.